This entry features one TCR beta chain sequence. Its antigen is not known. One end of the junction varies from germline; a read error may be responsible. This sample's RNA came from whole unsorted tissue. The library came from three nested PCR rounds adapted from ARM-PCR protocols. One entry per CDR3 protein results from TCRdb running MiXCR on the multiplex PCR reads. Of approximately 75,000 distinct CDR3 sequences listed, roughly 73% are singletons. This sample was taken from a study of tumor and adjacent non-tumor tissue in lung cancer. About the study: The cohort had under 15 adenocarcinoma, 2 squamous cell and 1 small cell patients. On average, productive TCRbeta reads reached about 4.17 million per sample.

Notes on the study in general: Tumor repertoires had a smaller top 100 clone share than normal lung.

The sequenced sample was lung tumor tissue. This sequence originates from a woman aged 50 to 60 with non-small cell lung cancer.

In DNA, the CDR3 is TGTGTCAGCAGTGGGCCAGCGTGGGGCTATGGCTACACCTTC. It codes for CVSSGPAWGYGYTF. The rearrangement joins TRBV6-5 to TRBJ1-2; no reliable D call. Germline values: CDR1 MNHEY, CDR2 SVGAGI. The CDR3 has 14 residues.